This T cell receptor beta chain was profiled in a study of T cells in Graves' hyperthyroidism and ophthalmopathy. Overall study results and limits: A 13 V-J model separated ophthalmopathy from stable hyperthyroidism.

This clonotype was seen many times. Antigen specificity is unknown. The ends were cut back, 6 bases at V and 0 bases at J, with 12 bases in the middle. CDR1 is LNHDA, CDR2 SQIVND, per germline (reference sequence). The CDR3 extends over 16 amino acids. Amplified regions were TCR beta CDR3 sequences from RNA transcripts. First-round RT-PCR targeting the TCR CDR3 was performed with the HTBI primer set. TCRdb ran MiXCR on the multiplex PCR reads and lists one entry per CDR3 protein. The profile shows hundreds of thousands of distinct CDR3 sequences, 20% to 25% of them singletons. The chain employs TRBV19 and TRBJ2-6; D might be TRBD1 (6 bases). Sequencing was done on a sample of blood. This receptor was identified in a man aged 40-49 years with Graves' hyperthyroidism that later progressed to Graves' ophthalmopathy. The chain's CDR3 is CASRQGVNSGANVLTF. The DNA of the CDR3 is TGTGCCAGTAGACAGGGTGTAAACTCTGGGGCCAACGTCCTGACTTTC. The whole variable domain, remainder taken from reference TRBV19 and TRBJ2-6, is DGGITQSPKYLFRKEGQNVTLSCEQNLNHDAMYWYRQDPGQGLRLIYYSQIVNDFQKGDIAEGYSVSREKKESFPLTVTSAQKNPTAFYLCASRQGVNSGANVLTFGAGSRLTVL.